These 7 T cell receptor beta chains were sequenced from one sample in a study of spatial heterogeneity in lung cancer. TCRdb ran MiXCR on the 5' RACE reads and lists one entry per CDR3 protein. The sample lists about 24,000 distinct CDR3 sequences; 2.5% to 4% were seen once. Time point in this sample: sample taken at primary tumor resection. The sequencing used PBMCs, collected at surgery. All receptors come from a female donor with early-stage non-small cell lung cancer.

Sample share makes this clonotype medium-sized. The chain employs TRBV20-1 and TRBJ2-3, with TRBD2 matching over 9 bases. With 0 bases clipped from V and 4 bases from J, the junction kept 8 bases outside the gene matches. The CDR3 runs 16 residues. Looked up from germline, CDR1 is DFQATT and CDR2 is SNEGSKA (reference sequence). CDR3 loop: CSAREPLAGVSDTQYF. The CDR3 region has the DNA TGCAGTGCTAGAGAACCCTTAGCGGGAGTCTCAGATACGCAGTATTTT.

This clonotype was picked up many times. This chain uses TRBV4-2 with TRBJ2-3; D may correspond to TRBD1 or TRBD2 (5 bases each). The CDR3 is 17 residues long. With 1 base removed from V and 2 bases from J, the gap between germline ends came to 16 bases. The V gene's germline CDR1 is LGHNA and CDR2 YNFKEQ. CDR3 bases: TGTGCCAGCAGCCAAGCCGTCGGGGACGGACTCACAGATACGCAGTATTTT. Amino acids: CASSQAVGDGLTDTQYF.

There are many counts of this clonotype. CDR3 bases: TGTGCCAGCAGCTGGAACACTGAAGCTTTCTTT. Its protein is CASSWNTEAFF. The chain combines TRBV11-2 with TRBJ1-1; D call uncertain. V dropped 4 bases and J dropped 1 base, with 1 base sitting between them. The CDR3 extends over 11 amino acids. Germline V gives CDR1 SGHAT, CDR2 FQNNGV.

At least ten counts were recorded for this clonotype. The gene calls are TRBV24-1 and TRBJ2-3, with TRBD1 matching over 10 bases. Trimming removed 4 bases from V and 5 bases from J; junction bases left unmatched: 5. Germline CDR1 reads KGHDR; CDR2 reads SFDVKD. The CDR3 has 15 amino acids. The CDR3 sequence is CATSEPGQGIDTQYF. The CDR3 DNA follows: TGTGCCACCAGTGAACCGGGACAGGGGATAGATACGCAGTATTTT.

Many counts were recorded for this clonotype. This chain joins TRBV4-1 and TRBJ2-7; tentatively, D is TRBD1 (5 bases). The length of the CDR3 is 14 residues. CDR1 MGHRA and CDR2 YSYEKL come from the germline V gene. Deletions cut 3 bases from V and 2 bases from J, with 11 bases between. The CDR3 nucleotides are TGCGCCAGCAGCCACTTACAGGCGCCCTACGAGCAGTACTTC. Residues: CASSHLQAPYEQYF.

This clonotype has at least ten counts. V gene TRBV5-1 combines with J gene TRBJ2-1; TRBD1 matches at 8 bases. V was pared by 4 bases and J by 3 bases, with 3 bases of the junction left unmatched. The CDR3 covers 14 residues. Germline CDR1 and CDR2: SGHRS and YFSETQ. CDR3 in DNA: TGCGCCAGCAGCGGGGGGACAGGCTACAATGAGCAGTTCTTC. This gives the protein CASSGGTGYNEQFF.

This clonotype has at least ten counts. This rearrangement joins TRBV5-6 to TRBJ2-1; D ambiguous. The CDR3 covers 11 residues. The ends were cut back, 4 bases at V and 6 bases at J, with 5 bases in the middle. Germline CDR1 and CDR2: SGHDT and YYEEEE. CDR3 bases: TGTGCCAGCAGCGTAGCCAATGAGCAGTTCTTC. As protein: CASSVANEQFF.